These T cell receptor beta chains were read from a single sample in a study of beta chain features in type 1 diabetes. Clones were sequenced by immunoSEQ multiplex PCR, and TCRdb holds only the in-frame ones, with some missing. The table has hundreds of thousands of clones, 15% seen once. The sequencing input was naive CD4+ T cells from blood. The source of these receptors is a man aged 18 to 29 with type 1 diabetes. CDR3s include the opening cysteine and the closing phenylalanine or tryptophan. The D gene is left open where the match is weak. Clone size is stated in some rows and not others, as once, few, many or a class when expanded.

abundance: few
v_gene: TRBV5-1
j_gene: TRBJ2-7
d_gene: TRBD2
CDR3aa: CASSLAGVVHEQYF
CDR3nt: TGCGCCAGCAGCTTAGCGGGAGTAGTCCACGAGCAGTACTTC

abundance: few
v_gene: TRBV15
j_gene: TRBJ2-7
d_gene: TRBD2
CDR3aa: CATSSSGSNTYEQYF
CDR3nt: TGTGCCACCAGCTCGAGCGGGAGCAACACCTACGAGCAGTACTTC

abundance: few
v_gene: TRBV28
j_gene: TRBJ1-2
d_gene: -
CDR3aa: CASTWGSGGYTF
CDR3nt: TGTGCCAGCACCTGGGGCAGTGGTGGCTACACCTTC

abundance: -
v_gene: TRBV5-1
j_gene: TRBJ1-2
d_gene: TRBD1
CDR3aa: CASSSSGTGYGYTF
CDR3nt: TGCGCCAGCAGTTCCTCAGGGACAGGCTATGGCTACACCTTC

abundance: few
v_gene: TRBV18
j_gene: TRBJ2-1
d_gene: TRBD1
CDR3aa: CASSLDRAHEQFF
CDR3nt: TGTGCCAGCTCCCTGGACAGGGCCCATGAGCAGTTCTTC

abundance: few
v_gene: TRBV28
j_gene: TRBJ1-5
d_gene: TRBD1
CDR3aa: CASSSGDRAQHF
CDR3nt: TGTGCCAGCAGTTCGGGGGACAGAGCCCAGCATTTT

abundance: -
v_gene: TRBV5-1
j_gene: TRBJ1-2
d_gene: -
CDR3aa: CASSLDPGKDYGYTF
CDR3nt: TGCGCCAGCAGCTTGGATCCGGGAAAGGACTATGGCTACACCTTC

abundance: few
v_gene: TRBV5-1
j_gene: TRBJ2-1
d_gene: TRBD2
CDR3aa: CASSLQLAGGGEQFF
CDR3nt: TGCGCCAGCAGCTTGCAGCTAGCGGGAGGCGGTGAGCAGTTCTTC

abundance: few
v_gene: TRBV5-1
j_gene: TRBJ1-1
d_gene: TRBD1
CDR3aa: CASSSGQGNTEAFF
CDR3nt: TGCGCCAGCAGCTCGGGACAGGGAAACACTGAAGCTTTCTTT

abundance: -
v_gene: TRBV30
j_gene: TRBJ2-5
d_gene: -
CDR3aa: CAWSTGAETQYF
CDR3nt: TGTGCCTGGAGTACGGGTGCAGAGACCCAGTACTTC

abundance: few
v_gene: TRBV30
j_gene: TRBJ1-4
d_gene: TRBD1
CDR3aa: CAWNRGTGDEKLFF
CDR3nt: TGTGCCTGGAATAGAGGGACAGGGGATGAAAAACTGTTTTTT

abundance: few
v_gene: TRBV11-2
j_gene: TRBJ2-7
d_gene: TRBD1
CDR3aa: CASYKQGASYEQYF
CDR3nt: TGTGCCAGCTATAAACAGGGGGCTTCCTACGAGCAGTACTTC

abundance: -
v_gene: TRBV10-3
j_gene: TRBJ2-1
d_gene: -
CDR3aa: CAISDLWGEKQFF
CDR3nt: TGTGCCATCAGTGATCTTTGGGGGGAGAAGCAGTTCTTC

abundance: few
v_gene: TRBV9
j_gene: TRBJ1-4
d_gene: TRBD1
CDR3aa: CASSPAGQGGEKLFF
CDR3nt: TGTGCCAGCAGCCCAGCCGGACAGGGTGGAGAAAAACTGTTTTTT

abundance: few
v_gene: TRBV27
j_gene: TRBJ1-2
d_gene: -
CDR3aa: CASSLGGYYGYTF
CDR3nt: TGTGCCAGCAGTTTAGGTGGCTACTATGGCTACACCTTC

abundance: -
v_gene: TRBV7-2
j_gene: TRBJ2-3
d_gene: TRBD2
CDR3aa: CAIGGRYTQYF
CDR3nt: TGTGCCATCGGCGGGAGATATACGCAGTATTTT

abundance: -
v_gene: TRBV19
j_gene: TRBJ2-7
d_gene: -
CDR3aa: CASSIRGRRSEQYF
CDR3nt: TGTGCCAGTAGTATAAGGGGCCGCAGGAGCGAGCAGTACTTC

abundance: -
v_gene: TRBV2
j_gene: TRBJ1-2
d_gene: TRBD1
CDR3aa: CASSGGQGASPTNYGYTF
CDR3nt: TGTGCCAGCAGTGGAGGACAGGGCGCTTCCCCTACTAACTATGGCTACACCTTC

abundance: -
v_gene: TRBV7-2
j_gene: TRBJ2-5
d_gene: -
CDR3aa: CASSPRSGTGETQYF
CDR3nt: TGTGCCAGCAGCCCGAGAAGTGGTACTGGAGAGACCCAGTACTTC

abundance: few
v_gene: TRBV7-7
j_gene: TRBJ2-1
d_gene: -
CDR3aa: CASSLVRGNEQFF
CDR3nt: TGTGCCAGCAGCTTAGTTCGCGGCAATGAGCAGTTCTTC

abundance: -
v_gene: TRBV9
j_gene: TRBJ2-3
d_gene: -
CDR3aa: CASSSRLPTTDTQYF
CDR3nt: TGTGCCAGCAGCTCCAGACTCCCAACCACAGATACGCAGTATTTT

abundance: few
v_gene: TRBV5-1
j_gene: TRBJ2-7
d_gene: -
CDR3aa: CASSFSTASYEQYF
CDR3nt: TGCGCCAGCAGCTTCTCGACAGCCAGCTACGAGCAGTACTTC

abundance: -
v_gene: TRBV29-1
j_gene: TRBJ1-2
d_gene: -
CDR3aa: CSGTLYNYGYTF
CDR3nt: TGCAGCGGGACACTATATAACTATGGCTACACCTTC

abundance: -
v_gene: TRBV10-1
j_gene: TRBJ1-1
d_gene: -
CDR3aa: CASSASVNTEAFF
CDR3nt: TGCGCCAGCAGTGCATCAGTGAACACTGAAGCTTTCTTT

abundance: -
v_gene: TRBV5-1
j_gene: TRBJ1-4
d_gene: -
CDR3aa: CASSLVLRKLFF
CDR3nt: TGCGCCAGCAGCTTGGTCTTGCGGAAACTGTTTTTT

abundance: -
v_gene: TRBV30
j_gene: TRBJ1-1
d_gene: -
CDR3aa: CAGRPGRNTEAFF
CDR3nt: TGTGCCGGGAGACCAGGGCGCAACACTGAAGCTTTCTTT

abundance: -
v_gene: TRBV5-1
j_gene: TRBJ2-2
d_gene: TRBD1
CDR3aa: CASNPGQRRELFF
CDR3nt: TGCGCCAGCAACCCGGGACAGCGAAGGGAGCTGTTTTTT

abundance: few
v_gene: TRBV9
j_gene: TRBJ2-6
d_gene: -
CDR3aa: CASSAYSGANVLTF
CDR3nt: TGTGCCAGCAGCGCCTACTCTGGGGCCAACGTCCTGACTTTC

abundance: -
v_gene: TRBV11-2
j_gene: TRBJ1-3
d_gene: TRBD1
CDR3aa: CASSPTGQGGNTIYF
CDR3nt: TGTGCCAGCAGCCCTACCGGACAGGGTGGAAACACCATATATTTT

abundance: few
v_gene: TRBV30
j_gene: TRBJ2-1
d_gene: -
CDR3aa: CAWSDLPAARNEQFF
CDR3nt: TGTGCCTGGAGTGACCTCCCGGCCGCGAGGAATGAGCAGTTCTTC

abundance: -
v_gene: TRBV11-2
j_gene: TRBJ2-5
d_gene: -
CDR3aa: CASRRTEETQYF
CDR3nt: TGTGCCAGCAGACGGACAGAAGAGACCCAGTACTTC

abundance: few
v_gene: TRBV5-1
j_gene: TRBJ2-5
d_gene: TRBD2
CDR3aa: CASSARTSGPYQETQYF
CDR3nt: TGCGCCAGCAGCGCTCGGACTAGCGGGCCCTATCAAGAGACCCAGTACTTC

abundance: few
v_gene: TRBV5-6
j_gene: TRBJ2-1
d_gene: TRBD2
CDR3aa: CASSLVLAGALSSYNEQFF
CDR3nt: TGTGCCAGCAGCTTGGTACTAGCGGGGGCCCTGAGCTCCTACAATGAGCAGTTCTTC

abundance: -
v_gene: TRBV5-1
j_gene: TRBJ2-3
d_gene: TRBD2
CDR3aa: CASSGGSLTDTQYF
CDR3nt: TGCGCCAGCAGTGGCGGGAGCCTCACAGATACGCAGTATTTT

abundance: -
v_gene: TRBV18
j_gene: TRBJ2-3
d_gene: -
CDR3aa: CASSPAGGTDTQYF
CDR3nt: TGTGCCAGCTCACCGGCAGGGGGCACAGATACGCAGTATTTT

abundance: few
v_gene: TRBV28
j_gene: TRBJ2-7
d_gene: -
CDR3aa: CASILRNRAGHYEQYF
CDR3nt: TGTGCCAGCATTCTACGAAACAGGGCTGGCCACTACGAGCAGTACTTC

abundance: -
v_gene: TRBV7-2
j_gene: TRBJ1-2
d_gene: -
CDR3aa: CASSSGGNYGYTF
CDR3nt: TGTGCCAGCAGCTCCGGGGGAAACTATGGCTACACCTTC

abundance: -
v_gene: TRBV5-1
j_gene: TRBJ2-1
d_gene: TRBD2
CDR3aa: CASSLAGRSHNEQFF
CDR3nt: TGCGCCAGCAGCTTGGCCGGGAGGTCCCACAATGAGCAGTTCTTC

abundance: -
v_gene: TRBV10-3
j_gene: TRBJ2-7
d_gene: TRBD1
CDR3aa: CAISLGQARYEQYF
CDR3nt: TGTGCCATCAGCCTGGGACAGGCTCGATACGAGCAGTACTTC

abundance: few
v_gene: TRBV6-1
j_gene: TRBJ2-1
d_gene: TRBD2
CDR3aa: CASSEATTSGIYNEQFF
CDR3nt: TGTGCCAGCAGTGAAGCCACGACTAGCGGGATTTACAATGAGCAGTTCTTC

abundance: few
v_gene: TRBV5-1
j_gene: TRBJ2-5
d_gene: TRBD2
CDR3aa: CASSSGLAGEETQYF
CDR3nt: TGCGCCAGCAGCTCCGGACTAGCGGGAGAAGAGACCCAGTACTTC

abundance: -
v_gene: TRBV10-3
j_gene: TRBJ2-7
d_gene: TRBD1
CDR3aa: CAISAGTGAASYEQYF
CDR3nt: TGTGCCATCAGCGCCGGGACAGGGGCTGCCTCCTACGAGCAGTACTTC

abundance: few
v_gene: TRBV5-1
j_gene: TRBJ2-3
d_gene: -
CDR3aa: CASSAGGTDTQYF
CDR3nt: TGCGCCAGCAGCGCAGGGGGCACAGATACGCAGTATTTT

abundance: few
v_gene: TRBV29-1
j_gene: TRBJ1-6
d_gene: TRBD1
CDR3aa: CSPGQVQDSYNSPLHF
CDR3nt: TGCAGCCCCGGACAGGTCCAGGATTCCTATAATTCACCCCTCCACTTT

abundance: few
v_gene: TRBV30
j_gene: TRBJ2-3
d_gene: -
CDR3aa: CAWGPLQRASTDTQYF
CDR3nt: TGTGCCTGGGGGCCGTTACAGCGGGCCAGCACAGATACGCAGTATTTT

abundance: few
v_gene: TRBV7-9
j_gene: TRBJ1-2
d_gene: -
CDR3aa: CASSPREHYGYTF
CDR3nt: TGTGCCAGCAGCCCCCGGGAGCACTATGGCTACACCTTC

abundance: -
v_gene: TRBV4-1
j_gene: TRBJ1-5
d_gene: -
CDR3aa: CASSQLISNQPQHF
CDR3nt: TGCGCCAGCAGCCAACTAATTAGCAATCAGCCCCAGCATTTT

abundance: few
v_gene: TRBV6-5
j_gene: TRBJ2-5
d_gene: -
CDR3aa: CASSYSWGREETQYF
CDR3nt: TGTGCCAGCAGTTACTCGTGGGGGCGCGAGGAGACCCAGTACTTC

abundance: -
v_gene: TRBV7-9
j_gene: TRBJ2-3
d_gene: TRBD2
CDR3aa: CASSLAPRASGTDTQYF
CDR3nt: TGTGCCAGCAGCTTAGCGCCGAGGGCTAGCGGGACAGATACGCAGTATTTT

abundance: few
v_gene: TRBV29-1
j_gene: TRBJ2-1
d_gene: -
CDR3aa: CSVAWRGYNEQFF
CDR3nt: TGCAGCGTTGCTTGGAGGGGTTACAATGAGCAGTTCTTC

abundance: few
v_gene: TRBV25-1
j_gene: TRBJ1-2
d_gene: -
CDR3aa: CASSEGLANYGYTF
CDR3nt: TGTGCCAGCAGTGAAGGACTGGCTAACTATGGCTACACCTTC

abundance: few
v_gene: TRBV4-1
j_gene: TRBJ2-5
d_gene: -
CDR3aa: CASSQVYPGTQYF
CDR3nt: TGCGCCAGCAGCCAAGTTTATCCGGGGACCCAGTACTTC

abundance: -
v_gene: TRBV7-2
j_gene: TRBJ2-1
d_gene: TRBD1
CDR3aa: CASSSRGLGNEQFF
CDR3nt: TGTGCCAGCAGCTCCAGGGGGTTAGGCAATGAGCAGTTCTTC

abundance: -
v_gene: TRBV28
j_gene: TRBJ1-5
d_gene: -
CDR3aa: CASSFRPHRANQPQHF
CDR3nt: TGTGCCAGCAGTTTCCGCCCCCACAGGGCCAATCAGCCCCAGCATTTT

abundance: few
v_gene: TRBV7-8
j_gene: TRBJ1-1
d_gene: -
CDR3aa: CASSLGRPNTEAFF
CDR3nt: TGTGCCAGCAGCTTAGGGAGACCGAACACTGAAGCTTTCTTT

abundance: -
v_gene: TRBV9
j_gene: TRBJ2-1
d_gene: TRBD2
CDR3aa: CASSLGGLAGPYNEQFF
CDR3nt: TGTGCCAGCAGCCTAGGGGGACTAGCGGGACCCTACAATGAGCAGTTCTTC

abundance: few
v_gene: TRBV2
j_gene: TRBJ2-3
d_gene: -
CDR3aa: CASWAGPPTDTQYF
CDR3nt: TGTGCCAGCTGGGCGGGCCCCCCCACAGATACGCAGTATTTT

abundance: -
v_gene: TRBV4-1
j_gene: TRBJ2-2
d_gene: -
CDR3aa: CASSHARGRSIPGELFF
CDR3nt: TGCGCCAGCAGCCATGCCAGGGGCAGGTCTATTCCCGGGGAGCTGTTTTTT

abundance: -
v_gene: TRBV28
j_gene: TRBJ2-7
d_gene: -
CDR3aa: CASSLMRDEQYF
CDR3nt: TGTGCCAGCAGTTTAATGAGGGACGAGCAGTACTTC